The rows below give T cell receptor beta chains drawn from one sample of a study of cytomegalovirus exposure and HLA in healthy donors. Sequencing was performed with immunoSEQ multiplex PCR; in TCRdb, only in-frame clones are kept and a portion is missing. The repertoire holds around 49,000 clones, with approximately 95% as singletons. The specimen sequenced was PBMCs. These receptors originate from a woman between 18 and 29 years old in good health and CMV-seropositive. Each CDR3 is given with its conserved first and last residue. D genes are given only for firm matches.

D gene	CDR3 length	J gene	V gene	CDR3 protein
-	15	TRBJ2-2	TRBV7-3	CASSSTSDNTGELFF
-	15	TRBJ2-3	TRBV13	CASSLGTDNTDTQYF
TRBD1	15	TRBJ1-5	TRBV6-1	CASRLGQGNNQPQHF
-	17	TRBJ2-6	TRBV27	CASSLNRGGSGANVLTF
TRBD2	15	TRBJ2-3	TRBV28	CAVRAWGGNTDTQYF
TRBD2	15	TRBJ2-1	TRBV29-1	CSVEGTSGGYNEQFF
TRBD2	14	TRBJ2-1	TRBV7-3	CASSRTSGSNEQFF
TRBD2	16	TRBJ2-1	TRBV10-3	CAISPIEGTRNNEQFF
TRBD1	18	TRBJ1-1	TRBV7-9	CASSFPPGSQGAGPKAFF
TRBD2	16	TRBJ2-5	TRBV4-1	CASSPGAGGGQETQYF
-	14	TRBJ2-7	TRBV7-9	CASSTTPKEYEQYF
TRBD1	15	TRBJ1-1	TRBV6-5	CASSYSTGLNTEAFF
-	12	TRBJ2-1	TRBV30	CAWADSYNEQFF
TRBD2	15	TRBJ2-7	TRBV28	CASSPTSGSVREQYF
-	18	TRBJ2-3	TRBV19	CASQQSISPGGPTDTQYF